This T cell receptor (beta chain) derives from a study of control samples from healthy donors and cancer patients. The V segment lost 4 bases and the J segment 2 bases; nucleotides outside the gene matches: 7. Germline assignment: CDR1 MGHRA and CDR2 YSYEKL. This CDR3 region has 15 residues. This table comes from immunoSEQ multiplex PCR, and its TCRdb copy is limited to in-frame clones, with some not included. The repertoire includes tens of thousands of clones, approximately 84% of them detected once, and over 30% sits in the top ten. This receptor was taken from a man in his 70s with lung cancer. The chain is built from TRBV4-1 and TRBJ1-2, with 7 bases aligning to TRBD1. The sample comprised PBMCs. CDR3 DNA: TGCGCCAGCAGCCCCGGACAGGAACGCAACTATGGCTACACCTTC. Translated: CASSPGQERNYGYTF.